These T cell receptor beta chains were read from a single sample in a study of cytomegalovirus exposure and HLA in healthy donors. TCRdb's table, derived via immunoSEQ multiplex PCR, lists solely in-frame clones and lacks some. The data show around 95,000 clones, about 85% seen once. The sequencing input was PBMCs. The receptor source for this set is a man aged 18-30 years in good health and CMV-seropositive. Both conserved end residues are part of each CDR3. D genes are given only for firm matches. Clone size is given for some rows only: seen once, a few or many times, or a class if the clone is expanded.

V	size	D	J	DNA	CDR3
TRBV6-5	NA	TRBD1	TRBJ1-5	TGTGCCAGCATTGACAGGGGTGACCAGCCCCAGCATTTT	CASIDRGDQPQHF
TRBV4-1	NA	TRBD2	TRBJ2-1	TGCGCCAGCAGCCAAGATCCGGATACTAGCGGGTACAATGAGCAGTTCTTC	CASSQDPDTSGYNEQFF
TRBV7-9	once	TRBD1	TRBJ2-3	TGTGCCAGCAGCTTATTTGAGACAGGGGGCACAGATACGCAGTATTTT	CASSLFETGGTDTQYF
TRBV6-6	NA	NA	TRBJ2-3	TGTGCCAGCAGTTACCTCTCCGGGATCGCAGATACGCAGTATTTT	CASSYLSGIADTQYF
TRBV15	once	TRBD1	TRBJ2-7	TGTGCCACCAGCTCCAGGACAGGGTCCCATTCCTACGAGCAGTACTTC	CATSSRTGSHSYEQYF
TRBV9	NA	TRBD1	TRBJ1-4	TGTGCCAGCAGCGGTGGGGACAGGGCGAATGAAAAACTGTTTTTT	CASSGGDRANEKLFF
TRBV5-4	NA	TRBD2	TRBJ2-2	TGTGCCAGCAGCCAGGGACTAGCGGGAGCCACCGGGGAGCTGTTTTTT	CASSQGLAGATGELFF
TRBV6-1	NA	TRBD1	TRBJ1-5	TGTGCCAGCAGTGGACAGGGGGGTCTCGGCAATCAGCCCCAGCATTTT	CASSGQGGLGNQPQHF
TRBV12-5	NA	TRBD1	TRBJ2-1	TGTGCTAGTGGTTTGGAAACCCGGGACAGCTACAATGAGCAGTTCTTC	CASGLETRDSYNEQFF
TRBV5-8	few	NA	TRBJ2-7	TGTGCCAGCAGCTTGGCGGGAAGGTCCTACGAGCAGTACTTC	CASSLAGRSYEQYF
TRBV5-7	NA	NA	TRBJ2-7	TGTGCCAGTGGAACGGAGCCGCGTAACTACGAGCAGTACTTC	CASGTEPRNYEQYF
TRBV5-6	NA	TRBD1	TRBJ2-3	TGTGCCAGCAGCTCCACCCAACAGGGGGCGGGCACAGATACGCAGTATTTT	CASSSTQQGAGTDTQYF
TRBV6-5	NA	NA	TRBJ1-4	TGTGCCAGCAGTTACAGCCCATCCAATGAAAAACTGTTTTTT	CASSYSPSNEKLFF
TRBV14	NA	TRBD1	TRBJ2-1	TGTGCCAGCAGCCAAGACAGGGGGCCCTACAATGAGCAGTTCTTC	CASSQDRGPYNEQFF
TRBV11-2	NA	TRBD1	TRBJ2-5	TGTGCCAGCAGCTTAAACTGGGACAGGGGAGAGACCCAGTACTTC	CASSLNWDRGETQYF
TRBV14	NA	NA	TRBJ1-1	TGTGCCAGCAGCCAAGGGGGGGGAGTGACTGAAGCTTTCTTT	CASSQGGGVTEAFF
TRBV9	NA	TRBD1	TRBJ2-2	TGTGCCAGCAGCCCGGGACAGTCCACCGGGGAGCTGTTTTTT	CASSPGQSTGELFF
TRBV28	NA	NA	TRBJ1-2	TGTGCCAGCAGTTTTGTAATGGTAGGGGAAGACTATGGCTACACCTTC	CASSFVMVGEDYGYTF
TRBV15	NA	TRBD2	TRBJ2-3	TGTGCCACCAGCAGATCCCCGGGACTAATCACAGATACGCAGTATTTT	CATSRSPGLITDTQYF
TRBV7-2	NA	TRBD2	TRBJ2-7	TGTGCCAGCAGCCCGCACAGAGGGACTAGCGGGAGGATCGAGCAGTACTTC	CASSPHRGTSGRIEQYF
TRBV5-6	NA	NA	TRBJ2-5	TGTGCCAGCAGCTTGGAGGGGGAAGAGACCCAGTACTTC	CASSLEGEETQYF
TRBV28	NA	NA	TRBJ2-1	TGTGCCAGCAGTTTAATGACAGCATTCTACAATGAGCAGTTCTTC	CASSLMTAFYNEQFF
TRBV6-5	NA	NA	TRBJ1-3	TGTGCCAGCAGTTACTCGGGCGGGGAAGGAAACACCATATATTTT	CASSYSGGEGNTIYF
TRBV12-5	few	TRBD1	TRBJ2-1	TGTGCTAGTGGTCGCGGGACAGGCGGTGATGAGCAGTTCTTC	CASGRGTGGDEQFF
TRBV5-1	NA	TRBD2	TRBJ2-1	TGCGCCAGCGGGGGAGGGGCTCCATCCTACAATGAGCAGTTCTTC	CASGGGAPSYNEQFF
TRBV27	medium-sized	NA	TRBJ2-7	TGTGCCAGCAGTTTATCGGGCCTAGCACTCCCCTCCTACGAGCAGTACTTC	CASSLSGLALPSYEQYF
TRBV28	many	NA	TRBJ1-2	TGTGCCAGCAGCCACGAGCCCTCCTATGGCTACACCTTC	CASSHEPSYGYTF
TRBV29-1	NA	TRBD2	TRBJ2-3	TGCAGCGCCGGACGACTAGCGGTGAGCACAGATACGCAGTATTTT	CSAGRLAVSTDTQYF
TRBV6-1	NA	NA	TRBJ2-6	TGTGCCAGCAGTGATTTTCGCTCTGGGGCCAACGTCCTGACTTTC	CASSDFRSGANVLTF
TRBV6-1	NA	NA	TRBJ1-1	TGTGCCAGCAGTGAAGCGGACACAAACACTGAAGCTTTCTTT	CASSEADTNTEAFF
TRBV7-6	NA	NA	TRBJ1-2	TGTGCCAGCAGCGACCCAGGGGCTGGCTACACCTTC	CASSDPGAGYTF
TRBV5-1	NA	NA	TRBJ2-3	TGCGCCAGCAGCCTACAAACGAGCGCAGATACGCAGTATTTT	CASSLQTSADTQYF
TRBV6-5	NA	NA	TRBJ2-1	TGTGCCAGCAGTTCTAACTACAATGAGCAGTTCTTC	CASSSNYNEQFF
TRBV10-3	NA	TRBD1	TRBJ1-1	TGTGCCATCAGGAGAGACAGGGCAAGCACTGAAGCTTTCTTT	CAIRRDRASTEAFF
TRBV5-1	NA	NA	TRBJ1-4	TGCGCCAGCAGCTTGTCGGGTTCTAGTAATGAAAAACTGTTTTTT	CASSLSGSSNEKLFF
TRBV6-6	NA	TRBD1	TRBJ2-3	TGTGCCAGCAGGGGGACAGGGGGCACAGATACGCAGTATTTT	CASRGTGGTDTQYF
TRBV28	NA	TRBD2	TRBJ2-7	TGTGCCAGCAGTTTCGGGGGGGCGCGAAACTACGAGCAGTACTTC	CASSFGGARNYEQYF
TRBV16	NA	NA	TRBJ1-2	TGTGCCAGCAGCCTGACAACCCAATTAGCTAACTATGGCTACACCTTC	CASSLTTQLANYGYTF
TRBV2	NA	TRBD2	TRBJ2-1	TGTGCCAGCAGGCTAAAAGGGACTAGCGTCGACAATGAGCAGTTCTTC	CASRLKGTSVDNEQFF
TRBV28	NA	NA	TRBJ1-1	TGTGCCAGCAGAGACAGGTCCCCGGCTTTCTTT	CASRDRSPAFF
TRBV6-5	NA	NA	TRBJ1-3	TGTGCCAGCAGTTACGAGGGCCGAGCAAACACCATATATTTT	CASSYEGRANTIYF
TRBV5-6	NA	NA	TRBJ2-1	TGTGCCAGCAGACGGTCTAGCTCCTACAATGAGCAGTTCTTC	CASRRSSSYNEQFF
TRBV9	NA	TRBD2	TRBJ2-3	TGTGCCAGCAGCGCGACTAGCGGGAGTGCGGCAGATACGCAGTATTTT	CASSATSGSAADTQYF
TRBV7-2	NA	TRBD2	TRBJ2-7	TGTGCCAGCAGCGCGGGACTAGCGGGAGGGCCCTACGAGCAGTACTTC	CASSAGLAGGPYEQYF
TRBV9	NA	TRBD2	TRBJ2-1	TGTGCCAGCAGCGTAGGGACTAGCGGGAAATTTAGCTCCTACAATGAGCAGTTCTTC	CASSVGTSGKFSSYNEQFF
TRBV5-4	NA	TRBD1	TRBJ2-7	TGTGCCAGCAGCCGATCACAGGGGAGCGACGAGCAGTACTTC	CASSRSQGSDEQYF
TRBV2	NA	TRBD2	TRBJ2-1	TGTGCCAGCAGTGGACTAGCGGGAGTCAGCTCCTACAATGAGCAGTTCTTC	CASSGLAGVSSYNEQFF
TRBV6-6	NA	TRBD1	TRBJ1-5	TGTGCCAGCAGTTACCTTCGGACAGGGACGAGACAGCCCCAGCATTTT	CASSYLRTGTRQPQHF
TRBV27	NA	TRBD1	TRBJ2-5	TGTGCCAGCAGTTCCACCGGGACAGGGCAAGAGACCCAGTACTTC	CASSSTGTGQETQYF
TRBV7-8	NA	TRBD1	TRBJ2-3	TGTGCCAGCAGCTTGACAGGGGCGGGGGATACGCAGTATTTT	CASSLTGAGDTQYF
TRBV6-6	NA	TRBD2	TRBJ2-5	TGTGCCACCCGGACTAGCGGGAGTAAAGAGACCCAGTACTTC	CATRTSGSKETQYF
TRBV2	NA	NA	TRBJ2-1	TGTGCCAGCAAAACTGGGAGTGAGCAGTTCTTC	CASKTGSEQFF
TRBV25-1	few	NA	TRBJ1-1	TGTGCCAGCCACCCGAGGGGGGGCGGGCCTGAAGCTTTCTTT	CASHPRGGGPEAFF
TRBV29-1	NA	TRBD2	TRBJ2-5	TGCAGCGTTGAAACAATACTAGCGGGAGTGCGGGAGACCCAGTACTTC	CSVETILAGVRETQYF
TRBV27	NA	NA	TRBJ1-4	TGTGCCAGCAGAAGTCAGTTTAATGAAAAACTGTTTTTT	CASRSQFNEKLFF
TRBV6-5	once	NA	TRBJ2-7	TGTGCCAGCAGTTCAGTCTCCTACGAGCAGTACTTC	CASSSVSYEQYF
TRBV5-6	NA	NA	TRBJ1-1	TGTGCCAGCAGCTTGGGACAGGTCACTGAAGCTTTCTTT	CASSLGQVTEAFF
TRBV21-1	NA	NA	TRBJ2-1	TGTGCCAGCAGCAATCAAAGCGGGAGGGCCCCCAGCAATGAGCAGTTCTTC	CASSNQSGRAPSNEQFF
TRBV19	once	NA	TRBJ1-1	TGTGCCAGTAGTATAGCTGCGTCGATGGGGCACACTGAAGCTTTCTTT	CASSIAASMGHTEAFF